This T cell receptor beta chain is drawn from a study of cytomegalovirus exposure and HLA in healthy donors. With 60 Vbeta and 13 Jbeta primers, the PCR was carried out. Here immunoSEQ multiplex PCR was the method, and the copy in TCRdb shows in-frame clones only, minus some. The sample shows under 200,000 clones, around 80% of them seen only once. Germline V gene data show CDR1 as ENHRY and CDR2 as SYGVKD. CDR3 length: 15 residues. With V trimmed by 4 bases and J by 3 bases, 5 bases remained unmatched. The chain employs TRBV10-3 and TRBJ2-3; 9 positions agree with TRBD2. The specimen sequenced was PBMCs. The receptor was derived from a male donor in good health and CMV-seropositive. The CDR3 here is CAISGAGGPTDTQYF. The CDR3 bases are TGTGCCATCAGTGGGGCGGGAGGGCCGACAGATACGCAGTATTTT.